This record concerns one T cell receptor (beta chain) sequence. What it binds is unknown. The data stem from a study of blood T cells in healthy people across ages. Germline V gives CDR1 SGHTA, CDR2 FQGNSA. The CDR3 is 13 residues long. Study-wide points: Whereas aged donors had fewer naive CD4+ cells, long-lived donors had more of them and higher diversity.

Drawn from each donor were roughly 9.4 milliliters of peripheral blood. A sample-barcoded 5' primer and a J-beta primer mix were used in a second PCR of roughly 7 to 11 cycles. Tagging of each cDNA molecule was performed by a template-switch adaptor with 12 random nucleotides. One entry per CDR3 protein results from TCRdb running MiXCR on the 5' RACE reads. The sample records some 550,000 distinct CDR3 sequences, under 55% being singletons. The receptor was isolated from a man of 80 years or more in good health. The sequenced material came from blood. The chain uses TRBV7-2 and TRBJ2-4; unclear D gene. The closer fit of TRBJ2-7 to the DNA end suggests the J call may be wrong. In DNA form, the CDR3 reads TGTGCCAGCAGCTTAGACGTCAACTACGAGCAGTACTTC. Its protein is CASSLDVNYEQYF.